This TCR beta chain was sequenced during a study of STAT3 mutations in large granular lymphocyte leukemia. Study results and limitations: TCR clonotype switching after therapy occurred in about 30% of the 18 patients. Variable sampling intervals and differing treatment regimens complicated linking therapy response to TCR clonal burden changes. At least one immunodominant TCR beta clonotype appeared in every T-cell large granular lymphocyte leukemia patient.

Notes on this clone: The antigen is not known.

TCRdb's copy holds only in-frame clones and misses some; the assay was immunoSEQ multiplex PCR. Of some 28,000 clones listed, roughly 80% are singletons. V lost 8 bases to trimming and J lost 1 base, with 12 bases between them. The CDR3 has 13 residues. In germline, CDR1 is LNHDA, CDR2 SQIVND (reference sequence). The receptor was isolated from a woman aged 45-65 years with T-cell large granular lymphocyte leukemia. Some clones in this sample may be carry-over from other donors' samples. This rearrangement joins TRBV19 to TRBJ2-7, with a possible D match to TRBD1 (6 bases). The sequenced sample consisted of peripheral blood mononuclear cells. The CDR3 nucleotides read TGTGCCAGTCAGGGGTATCTGTCCTACGAGCAGTACTTC. Translated, it gives CASQGYLSYEQYF.